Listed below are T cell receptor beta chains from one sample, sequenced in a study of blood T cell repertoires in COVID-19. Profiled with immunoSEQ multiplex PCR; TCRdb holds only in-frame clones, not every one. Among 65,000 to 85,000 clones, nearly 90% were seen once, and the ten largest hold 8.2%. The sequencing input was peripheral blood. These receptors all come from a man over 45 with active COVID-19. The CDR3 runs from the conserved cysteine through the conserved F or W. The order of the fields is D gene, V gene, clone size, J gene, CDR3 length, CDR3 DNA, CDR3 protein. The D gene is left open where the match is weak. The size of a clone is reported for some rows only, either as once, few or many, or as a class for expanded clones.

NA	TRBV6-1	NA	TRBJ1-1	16	TGTGCCAGCAGTGAAGCGTCGACAGCAGCCTACGCTGAAGCTTTCTTT	CASSEASTAAYAEAFF
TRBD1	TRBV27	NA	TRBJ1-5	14	TGTGCCAGCGGAACCAACAGGGGTGCGCAGCCCCAGCATTTT	CASGTNRGAQPQHF
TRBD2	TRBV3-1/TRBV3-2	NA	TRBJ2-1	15	TGTGCCAGCAGTCAGACTAGCGGGGAGGTCAATGAGCAGTTCTTC	CASSQTSGEVNEQFF
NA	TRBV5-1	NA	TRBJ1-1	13	TGCGCCAGCAGCTTTTACAAGAACACTGAAGCTTTCTTT	CASSFYKNTEAFF
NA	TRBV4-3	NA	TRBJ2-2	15	TGCGCCAGCAGCCAAGGCAGGGTGTCGACCGGGGAGCTGTTTTTT	CASSQGRVSTGELFF
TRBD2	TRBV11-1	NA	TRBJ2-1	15	TGTGCCAGCAGCTTAAGCGGGGGGGCCGGCAATGAGCAGTTCTTC	CASSLSGGAGNEQFF
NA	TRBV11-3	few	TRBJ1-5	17	TGTGCCAGCAGCTTAGGACGAAGACAGGAGCCCAATCAGCCCCAGCATTTT	CASSLGRRQEPNQPQHF
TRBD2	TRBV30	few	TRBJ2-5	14	TGTGCCTGGAGCGGCCCGGGAGGTTTAGAGACCCAGTACTTC	CAWSGPGGLETQYF
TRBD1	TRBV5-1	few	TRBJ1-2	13	TGCGCCAGCAGCGTTCAGGGGGAAGATGGCTACACCTTC	CASSVQGEDGYTF
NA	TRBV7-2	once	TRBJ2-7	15	TGTGCCAGCAGCTTAACTTCCGGGACAAATTACGAGCAGTACTTC	CASSLTSGTNYEQYF
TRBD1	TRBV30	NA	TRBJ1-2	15	TGTGCCTGGAGTGTACCCGGGACAGGGAACTATGGCTACACCTTC	CAWSVPGTGNYGYTF
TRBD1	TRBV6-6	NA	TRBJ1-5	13	TGTGCCAGCAGAGACAGGGAGAATCAGCCCCAGCATTTT	CASRDRENQPQHF
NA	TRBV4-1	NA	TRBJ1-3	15	TGCGCCAGCAGCCAAGCCACAGGGTTAGAAAACACCATATATTTT	CASSQATGLENTIYF
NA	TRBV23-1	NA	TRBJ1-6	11	TGCGCCGGGCCCGGGGGGTCACCCCTCCACTTT	CAGPGGSPLHF
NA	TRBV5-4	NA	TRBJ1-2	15	TGTGCCAGCAGCCACCGCCCGGGGGGCGCGGAGGGCTACACCTTC	CASSHRPGGAEGYTF
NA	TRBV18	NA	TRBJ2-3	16	TGTGCCAGCTCACCATATGGGGGGGCGAGCACAGATACGCAGTATTTT	CASSPYGGASTDTQYF
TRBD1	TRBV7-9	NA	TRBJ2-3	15	TGTGCCAGCAGCCCGACAGGGTCAAGCACAGATACGCAGTATTTT	CASSPTGSSTDTQYF
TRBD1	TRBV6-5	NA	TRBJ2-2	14	TGTGCCAGCATCTCCCAGGGGGCTGGCGGGGAGCTGTTTTTT	CASISQGAGGELFF
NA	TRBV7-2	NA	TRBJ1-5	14	TGTGCCAGCAGCTTCGTCCCTAGCAATCAGCCCCAGCATTTT	CASSFVPSNQPQHF
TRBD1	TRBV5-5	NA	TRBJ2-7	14	TGTGCCAGCAGCTTGGGACAGGGGGACTACGAGCAGTACTTC	CASSLGQGDYEQYF
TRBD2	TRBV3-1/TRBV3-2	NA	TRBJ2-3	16	TGTGCCAGCAGCCAAGACGGGACTAGCGGGGGGAGCACGCAGTATTTT	CASSQDGTSGGSTQYF
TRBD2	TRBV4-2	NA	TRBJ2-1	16	TGTGCCAGCAGCCAGGATACTAGCGGGGGAAACAATGAGCAGTTCTTC	CASSQDTSGGNNEQFF
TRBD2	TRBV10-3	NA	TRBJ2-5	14	TGTGCCATCAACGGCGGGAGGGGCGACGAGACCCAGTACTTC	CAINGGRGDETQYF
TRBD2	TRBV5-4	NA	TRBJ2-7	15	TGTGCCAGCAGCCCCGGACTAGCGGGGGGTTACGAGCAGTACTTC	CASSPGLAGGYEQYF
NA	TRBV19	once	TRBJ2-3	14	TGTGCCAGTAGTATCTACCGGAGCACAGATACGCAGTATTTT	CASSIYRSTDTQYF
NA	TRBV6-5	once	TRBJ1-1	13	TGTGCCAGCACTAGGCAGGGGAACACTGAAGCTTTCTTT	CASTRQGNTEAFF
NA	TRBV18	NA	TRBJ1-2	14	TGTGCCAGCTCACCACCAAGGACAACCAATGGCTACACCTTC	CASSPPRTTNGYTF
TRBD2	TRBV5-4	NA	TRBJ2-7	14	TGTGCCAGCAGCCGGACTAGCGGGGTATACGAGCAGTACTTC	CASSRTSGVYEQYF
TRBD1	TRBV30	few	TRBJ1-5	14	TGTGCCTGGAGTGCGGACAGGGGCAATCAGCCCCAGCATTTT	CAWSADRGNQPQHF
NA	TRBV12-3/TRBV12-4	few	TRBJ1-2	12	TGTGCCAGCAGTTCCGACAGTTATGGCTACACCTTC	CASSSDSYGYTF
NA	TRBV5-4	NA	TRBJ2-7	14	TGTGCCAGCAGCACTGGTGCGAGCGAGGGCGAGCAGTACTTC	CASSTGASEGEQYF
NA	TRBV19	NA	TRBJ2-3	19	TGTGCCAGTAGAAGGGCCCCTGGTGCAGGGGATATTGGCACAGATACGCAGTATTTT	CASRRAPGAGDIGTDTQYF
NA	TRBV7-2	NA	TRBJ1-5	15	TGTGCCAGCAGCCCAGACAGCTCCCGCAATCAGCCCCAGCATTTT	CASSPDSSRNQPQHF
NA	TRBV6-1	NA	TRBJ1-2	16	TGTGCCAGCAGTGAAGTAGTTGGAGGGGGGGACTATGGCTACACCTTC	CASSEVVGGGDYGYTF
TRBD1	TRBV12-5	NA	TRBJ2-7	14	TGTGCTAGTGGGGACAGGGAAAACTCCTACGAGCAGTACTTC	CASGDRENSYEQYF
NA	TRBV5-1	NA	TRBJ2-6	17	TGCGCCAGCAGCTTGGTCGGACAACGCTCTGGGGCCAACGTCCTGACTTTC	CASSLVGQRSGANVLTF
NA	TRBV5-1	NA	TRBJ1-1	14	TGCGCCAGCAGCTTGGTCACCACAGACACTGAAGCTTTCTTT	CASSLVTTDTEAFF
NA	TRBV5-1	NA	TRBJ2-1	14	TGCGCCAGCAGCCCCCCAGGATCCTACAATGAGCAGTTCTTC	CASSPPGSYNEQFF
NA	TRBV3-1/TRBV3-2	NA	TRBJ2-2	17	TGTGCCAGCAGCCCGCGACAGGGAGGCACGAAGGCCGGGGAGCTGTTTTTT	CASSPRQGGTKAGELFF
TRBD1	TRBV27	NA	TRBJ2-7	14	TGTGCCAGCAGTTTCGACAGGGTAGGCTACGAGCAGTACTTC	CASSFDRVGYEQYF
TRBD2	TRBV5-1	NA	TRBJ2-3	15	TGCGCCAGCAGCTCGGGACTAGCGTTTGGTGATACGCAGTATTTT	CASSSGLAFGDTQYF
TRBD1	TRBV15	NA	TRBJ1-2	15	TGTGCCACCAGCATAGGACAGGGGACGCACTATGGCTACACCTTC	CATSIGQGTHYGYTF
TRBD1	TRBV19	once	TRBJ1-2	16	TGTGCCAGTAGTCCCGCCGGGACAGGGCAACTCTATGGCTACACCTTC	CASSPAGTGQLYGYTF
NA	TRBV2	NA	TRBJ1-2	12	TGTGCCAGTCAACACTATAACTATGGCTACACCTTC	CASQHYNYGYTF
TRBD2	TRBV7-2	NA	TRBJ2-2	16	TGTGCCAGCAGCCGGAGCGGGAGCGTGAACACCGGGGAGCTGTTTTTT	CASSRSGSVNTGELFF
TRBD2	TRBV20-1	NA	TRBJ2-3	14	TGCAGTGCTAGTCCCCCGGCGGGGGGTCTTATGCAGTATTTT	CSASPPAGGLMQYF
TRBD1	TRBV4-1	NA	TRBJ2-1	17	TGCGCCAGCAGCCAACTAACTACGGGACAGGGGGCCAGTGAGCAGTTCTTC	CASSQLTTGQGASEQFF
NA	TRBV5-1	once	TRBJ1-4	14	TGCGCCAGCAGCTCACAGGGAACTAATGAAAAACTGTTTTTT	CASSSQGTNEKLFF
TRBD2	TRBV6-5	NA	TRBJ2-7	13	TGTGCCAGCACGCCCGGGGGGTACTACGAGCAGTACTTC	CASTPGGYYEQYF
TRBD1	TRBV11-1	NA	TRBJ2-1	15	TGTGCCAGCACCCCCGGGACAGGCTCCTACAATGAGCAGTTCTTC	CASTPGTGSYNEQFF
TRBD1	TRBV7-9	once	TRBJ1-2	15	TGTGCCAGCAGCCCGAAGGACAGGGCGAACTATGGCTACACCTTC	CASSPKDRANYGYTF
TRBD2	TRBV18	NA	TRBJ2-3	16	TGTGCCAGCTCACCATGGACTAGCGGGGGTTCAGATACGCAGTATTTT	CASSPWTSGGSDTQYF
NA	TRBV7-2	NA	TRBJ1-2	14	TGTGCCAGCAGCTCGGGACTCTTTGGGACCGGCTACACCTTC	CASSSGLFGTGYTF
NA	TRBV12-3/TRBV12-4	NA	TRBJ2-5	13	TGTGCCAGCCGAGGGACAAATCAAGAGACCCAGTACTTC	CASRGTNQETQYF
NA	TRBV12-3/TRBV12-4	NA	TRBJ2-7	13	TGTGCCAGCAGAGGCAGGGGAGGGAACGAGCAGTACTTC	CASRGRGGNEQYF